The 14 T cell receptor beta chains presented below share a single source sample, sequenced in a study of CD8+ T cells in alopecia areata. Extracted RNA was reverse transcribed, and the resulting cDNA served as sequencing template. Produced via immunoSEQ multiplex PCR; TCRdb's table is partial and in-frame only. The table shows 150,000 or so clones, with 45% to 60% occurring only once. Sequences were obtained from CD4+ T cells sorted from blood. The receptors derive from a human donor with alopecia areata.

The V and J genes are TRBV5-4 and TRBJ2-3; a possible D gene is TRBD1 (5 bases). Germline CDR1 is SGHNT and CDR2 is YYREEE (reference sequence). Trimming stripped 0 bases from V and 10 bases from J, with 12 bases between. CDR3 length equals 13 residues. Here the CDR3 DNA reads TGTGCCAGCAGCTTGGAGCAGGGCGAGGCGCAGTATTTT. Amino acid sequence: CASSLEQGEAQYF.

This chain uses TRBV18 with TRBJ2-7; no clear D. This CDR3 spans 14 amino acids. V shed 0 bases and J shed 5 bases, with 11 bases lying between them. The germline V gene encodes CDR1 KGHSH and CDR2 LQKENI. CDR3 amino acids: CASSPPGGTNEQYF. In nucleotides, the CDR3 is TGTGCCAGCTCACCACCGGGCGGAACCAACGAGCAGTACTTC.

This clone has just one count. The V and J genes are TRBV5-1 and TRBJ2-5, with TRBD2 as a possible D gene (6 bases). V was pared by 1 base and J by 8 bases, with 12 bases between. The germline V gene encodes CDR1 SGHRS and CDR2 YFSETQ. The CDR3 has 13 amino acids. CDR3 amino acids: CASSLTAGGTQYF. As DNA, the CDR3 is TGCGCCAGCAGCTTGACGGCCGGGGGAACCCAGTACTTC.

The V and J genes are TRBV2 and TRBJ2-5; 8 nucleotides agree with TRBD1. Trimming removed 10 bases from V and 2 bases from J; junction bases left unmatched: 6. Germline values: CDR1 SNHLY, CDR2 FYNNEI. CDR3 length equals 13 residues. CDR3: CATPGTGQETQYF. The CDR3 DNA reads TGTGCCACACCCGGGACAGGTCAAGAGACCCAGTACTTC.

The CDR3 region is CASSLGQGTEGANVLTF. The CDR3 DNA reads as TGCGCCAGCAGCCTCGGACAGGGGACCGAAGGGGCCAACGTCCTGACTTTC. This chain uses TRBV5-1 with TRBJ2-6; 9 nucleotides align to TRBD1. After removal of 4 bases from V and 4 bases from J, the junction contained 9 bases not matched to a gene. Germline lookup yields CDR1 SGHRS and CDR2 YFSETQ. This CDR3 has 17 amino acids.

The rearrangement joins TRBV28 to TRBJ2-1; weak D call: TRBD2 (6 bases). This CDR3 has 18 residues. CDR1 and CDR2 from the germline V gene are MDHEN and SYDVKM. Trimming stripped 7 bases from V and 8 bases from J, with 30 bases between. CDR3 protein: CASTTIPNAASVGDEQFF. In nucleotides, the CDR3 is TGTGCCAGCACCACTATACCTAACGCGGCTAGCGTAGGGGATGAGCAGTTCTTC.

CDR3 coding DNA: TGTGCCAGCAGTTTACGGACAGGGGGCAGAAACACCATATATTTT. The encoded protein is CASSLRTGGRNTIYF. The chain recombines TRBV27 with TRBJ1-3; 11 nucleotides line up with TRBD1. V was clipped by 2 bases and J by 5 bases; unmatched bases: 2. CDR1 and CDR2 from the germline V gene are MNHEY and SMNVEV (reference sequence). The CDR3 consists of 15 residues.

The chain has TRBV29-1 and TRBJ2-7, with D hard to call. V was trimmed by 1 base and J by 5 bases, leaving 6 bases between them. The CDR3 is 11 residues long. Germline V gene data show CDR1 as SQVTM and CDR2 as ANQGSEA. The CDR3 here is CSVEGADEQYF. In DNA, the CDR3 is TGCAGCGTTGAAGGAGCAGACGAGCAGTACTTC.

The chain combines TRBV5-6 with TRBJ1-1, with D possibly TRBD1 on 5 matching bases. There are 14 residues in the CDR3. Germline V lookup: CDR1 SGHDT, CDR2 YYEEEE. V was cut by 4 bases and J by 6 bases, with 16 bases left in between. Here the CDR3 DNA reads TGTGCCAGCAGCCGCCCTCAGGGAGCCCCTGAAGCTTTCTTT. Translated: CASSRPQGAPEAFF.

V is TRBV9 and J is TRBJ2-5; the match to TRBD2 covers 12 bases. Trimming took 0 bases from V and 4 from J; bases not matched to a gene: 10. The CDR3 consists of 18 residues. The germline V gene has CDR1 SGDLS and CDR2 YYNGEE. The CDR3 region is CASSVGLRLAGDLETQYF. CDR3 coding DNA: TGTGCCAGCAGCGTAGGACTACGACTAGCGGGAGATTTAGAGACCCAGTACTTC.

The chain combines TRBV7-2 with TRBJ1-1, with 8 bases lining up with TRBD1. CDR3 length: 13 residues. V gave up 4 bases and J gave up 7 bases; unmatched junction bases: 5. Germline lookup yields CDR1 SGHTA and CDR2 FQGNSA. The CDR3 DNA is TGTGCCAGCAGCTCTCGGACAGGGAGTGAAGCTTTCTTT. This gives the protein CASSSRTGSEAFF.

This clone was detected a few times. The V and J genes are TRBV28 and TRBJ1-4, with a possible D match to TRBD1 (6 bases). Trimming removed 5 bases at V and 0 bases at J, with 13 bases between. This CDR3 has 16 residues. Germline CDR1 and CDR2: MDHEN and SYDVKM. CDR3 bases: TGTGCCAGCAGTCCGCACACAGGGACAACTAATGAAAAACTGTTTTTT. This sequence encodes CASSPHTGTTNEKLFF.

Here the CDR3 reads CSAGLGWDSEQYF. In nucleotides, the CDR3 is TGCAGCGCCGGTCTAGGTTGGGACAGCGAGCAGTACTTC. The chain joins TRBV29-1 to TRBJ2-7, with 7 positions matching TRBD1. This CDR3 has 13 residues. J lost 6 bases, V lost 7 bases, and 12 bases had no gene match. The germline gives CDR1 SQVTM, CDR2 ANQGSEA.

The rearrangement links TRBV6-5 to TRBJ2-1, with D possibly being TRBD2 (6 bases). V was shortened by 2 bases and J by 6 bases, with 17 bases between the two germline ends. Germline values: CDR1 MNHEY, CDR2 SVGAGI. This CDR3 has 16 amino acids. As DNA, the CDR3 is TGTGCCAGCAGTTACGCCGCGGGAATGGGCGGCAATGAGCAGTTCTTC. It codes for CASSYAAGMGGNEQFF.